The rows below give T cell receptor beta chains drawn from one sample of a study of blood T cell repertoires in COVID-19. Clones were sequenced by immunoSEQ multiplex PCR, and TCRdb holds only the in-frame ones, with some missing. The table records 56,000 or so clones, 85% of them present only once. Sample: peripheral blood. The origin of the receptors is a human donor in a cohort sampled during active COVID-19. The CDR3 runs from the conserved cysteine through the conserved F or W. A D gene is named only where the DNA matches it firmly. Part of the rows lack a size; the others show once, few, many or a class for expanded clones.

cdr3_nt | cdr3_aa | v_call | clone_size | d_call | cdr3_length | j_call
TGCGCCAGCAGGTACGGGACAGTGAGGGAGAATGAGCAGTTCTTC | CASRYGTVRENEQFF | TRBV5-1 | . | TRBD1 | 15 | TRBJ2-1
TGCGCCAGCAGCCGACAGGGGGCGGCTGGTGGGGGGGAAAAACTGTTTTTT | CASSRQGAAGGGEKLFF | TRBV4-3 | . | TRBD1 | 17 | TRBJ1-4
TGTGCCAGCAGTTTAGGGCAGGGGCAGCCCCAGCATTTT | CASSLGQGQPQHF | TRBV12-3/TRBV12-4 | once | . | 13 | TRBJ1-5
TGTGCCAGCAGCGTAGGTCGAGGGGTAGCGGGAGGGGGAGAGACCCAGTACTTC | CASSVGRGVAGGGETQYF | TRBV9 | . | TRBD2 | 18 | TRBJ2-5
TGTGCCAGCAGCTTGCGGCAGGGGGCTTTTGAAAAACTGTTTTTT | CASSLRQGAFEKLFF | TRBV5-8 | once | TRBD1 | 15 | TRBJ1-4
TGTGCCAGCAGTCCCCGGACAGGGTACCCCACCGGGGAGCTGTTTTTT | CASSPRTGYPTGELFF | TRBV25-1 | . | TRBD1 | 16 | TRBJ2-2
TGCGCCAGCAGCATTAATCCGGGACTAGCGGGAGAGGAGCAGTTCTTC | CASSINPGLAGEEQFF | TRBV4-3 | . | TRBD2 | 16 | TRBJ2-1
TGTGCCAGCAGCCGCCCGGGACAGGGTCAAGAGACCCAGTACTTC | CASSRPGQGQETQYF | TRBV6-2/TRBV6-3 | . | TRBD1 | 15 | TRBJ2-5
TGCGCCACCCAGACTAGCGGAAATGCGAACACCGGGGAGCTGTTTTTT | CATQTSGNANTGELFF | TRBV10-2 | . | TRBD2 | 16 | TRBJ2-2
TGTGCCAGCAGGGACAGGGGGCGCTTCAATGAGCAGTTCTTC | CASRDRGRFNEQFF | TRBV2 | once | TRBD1 | 14 | TRBJ2-1
TGCGCCAGCAGCTTGGGGAGATCGGACTATGGCTACACCTTC | CASSLGRSDYGYTF | TRBV5-1 | . | . | 14 | TRBJ1-2
TGTGCCAGCAGCCAAGCCCCTGGAGGCGGGGAGCTGTTTTTT | CASSQAPGGGELFF | TRBV3-1/TRBV3-2 | . | . | 14 | TRBJ2-2
TGTGCCAGCAGCACGTACCGGGACTCAGAGACCCAGTACTTC | CASSTYRDSETQYF | TRBV5-4 | . | . | 14 | TRBJ2-5
TGTGCCAGCAGTTCGGATCCGGGACAGGGGTCCAACTATGGCTACACCTTC | CASSSDPGQGSNYGYTF | TRBV27 | . | TRBD1 | 17 | TRBJ1-2
TGTGCCAGCACCCTGATGGGCAACGAGCAGTACTTC | CASTLMGNEQYF | TRBV21-1 | . | . | 12 | TRBJ2-7
TGCGCCAGCAGCTCCCAGGGGTACACTGAAGCTTTCTTT | CASSSQGYTEAFF | TRBV5-1 | once | . | 13 | TRBJ1-1
TGTGCCAGCAGTGAAGGGGGCCAGAACACTGAAGCTTTCTTT | CASSEGGQNTEAFF | TRBV28 | . | TRBD1 | 14 | TRBJ1-1
TGTGCCAGCAGCACACCCGGGACAGGGGGCCTCGAGCAGTACTTC | CASSTPGTGGLEQYF | TRBV5-6 | . | TRBD1 | 15 | TRBJ2-7
TGTGCCAGCAGCTTTGGACAGGACTCCTACGAGCAGTACTTC | CASSFGQDSYEQYF | TRBV7-9 | . | TRBD1 | 14 | TRBJ2-7
TGTGCCAGCAGTAGACCGGGACTAGCGGATTCCTACAATGAGCAGTTCTTC | CASSRPGLADSYNEQFF | TRBV7-2 | . | TRBD2 | 17 | TRBJ2-1
TGTGCCAGCAGCCAAGGTCTAGGCGGGGAAGAGACCCAGTACTTC | CASSQGLGGEETQYF | TRBV3-1/TRBV3-2 | . | . | 15 | TRBJ2-5
TGTGCCACCAGCAGAGATCTCCCGTCCTCCTACGAGCAGTACTTC | CATSRDLPSSYEQYF | TRBV15 | . | . | 15 | TRBJ2-7
TGTGCCAGCAGCAAAACTAGCGAGTCCGGGGGCACAGATACGCAGTATTTT | CASSKTSESGGTDTQYF | TRBV21-1 | . | . | 17 | TRBJ2-3
TGTGCCAGTAGTAGCGGGGTTGGAAGCTCCTACGAGCAGTACTTC | CASSSGVGSSYEQYF | TRBV19 | few | . | 15 | TRBJ2-7
TGTGCCAGCAGCTTAGTTCTAGCGGGAGGGCCGGATTGGGAGACCCAGTACTTC | CASSLVLAGGPDWETQYF | TRBV7-2 | . | TRBD2 | 18 | TRBJ2-5
TGTGCCAGCAGCCAAGGACAGGGGAGGGAAGAGACCCAGTACTTC | CASSQGQGREETQYF | TRBV5-4 | . | TRBD1 | 15 | TRBJ2-5
TGTGCCAGCAGTTTAGATCGGGAGGGACAGTCGAATCAGCCCCAGCATTTT | CASSLDREGQSNQPQHF | TRBV28 | . | TRBD1 | 17 | TRBJ1-5
TGCGCCAGCAGCCAAGGCATACGGGGTACGCAGTATTTT | CASSQGIRGTQYF | TRBV4-3 | . | . | 13 | TRBJ2-3
TGTGCCAGCATAGGACTAGCGACAGAGTCCTACGAGCAGTACTTC | CASIGLATESYEQYF | TRBV6-5 | . | TRBD2 | 15 | TRBJ2-7
TGTGCCAGCAGTCGGGGATACGAGCAGTACTTC | CASSRGYEQYF | TRBV28 | . | . | 11 | TRBJ2-7
TGTGCCAGCAGTTTTAGCGGTGGCTACACCTTC | CASSFSGGYTF | TRBV28 | . | . | 11 | TRBJ1-2
TGTGCCAGCAGCCAAGATAGGTCGAGGGTCTCTGGAAACACCATATATTTT | CASSQDRSRVSGNTIYF | TRBV3-1/TRBV3-2 | . | . | 17 | TRBJ1-3
TGTGCCAGCAGCCCCGATGGGGAGGTGCAAGCATATGGCTACACCTTC | CASSPDGEVQAYGYTF | TRBV3-1/TRBV3-2 | . | . | 16 | TRBJ1-2
TGTGCCAGCAGCCAAGATATTCAGGGCGGTGGAACTTTCTTT | CASSQDIQGGGTFF | TRBV3-1/TRBV3-2 | . | . | 14 | TRBJ1-1
TGTGCCAGCAGCCACAACCCTAGCGGGAGTTACACAGATACGCAGTATTTT | CASSHNPSGSYTDTQYF | TRBV3-1/TRBV3-2 | . | TRBD2 | 17 | TRBJ2-3
TGCGCCAGCAGCTTGGCCGGGGGGCCTTCTGGAAACACCATATATTTT | CASSLAGGPSGNTIYF | TRBV5-1 | once | . | 16 | TRBJ1-3
TGTGCCAGTAAGGCGGGAGCAAACACCGGGGAGCTGTTTTTT | CASKAGANTGELFF | TRBV19 | . | TRBD2 | 14 | TRBJ2-2
TGCGCCAGCAGCTTGAGGACAGGGGGCTCTGGGGCCAACGTCCTGACTTTC | CASSLRTGGSGANVLTF | TRBV5-1 | . | TRBD1 | 17 | TRBJ2-6
TGTGCCACCAGTGATCCAAACAATGAGCAGTTCTTC | CATSDPNNEQFF | TRBV24-1 | . | . | 12 | TRBJ2-1
TGCGCCAGCAGCTTGGGTGTTGTAGCGGGATTAGGTGGTGAGCAGTTCTTC | CASSLGVVAGLGGEQFF | TRBV5-1 | . | TRBD2 | 17 | TRBJ2-1
TGTGCCAGCAAGGGGGCAGGGCCCACCGGGGAGCTGTTTTTT | CASKGAGPTGELFF | TRBV28 | . | TRBD1 | 14 | TRBJ2-2
TGTGCCAGCAGCCCCAGACAGGGGTTGGGCACTGAAGCTTTCTTT | CASSPRQGLGTEAFF | TRBV7-2 | . | TRBD1 | 15 | TRBJ1-1
TGTGCCAGCAGTTCGACAGGTAGTGGGCCCCAGCATTTT | CASSSTGSGPQHF | TRBV6-5 | . | . | 13 | TRBJ1-5
TGTGCCAGCAGTGGAGGGACAGGTAATCGTGAAAAACTGTTTTTT | CASSGGTGNREKLFF | TRBV28 | . | TRBD1 | 15 | TRBJ1-4
TGTGCCAGTAGTATAGATGCGGTTGCCGGGGAGCTGTTTTTT | CASSIDAVAGELFF | TRBV19 | . | . | 14 | TRBJ2-2
TGTGCCAGCACCTCACCTAGCGGGCTCCAAGAGACCCAGTACTTC | CASTSPSGLQETQYF | TRBV28 | . | TRBD2 | 15 | TRBJ2-5
TGTGCCAGCAGCCAAGTTGACAAAACCTACGAGCAGTACTTC | CASSQVDKTYEQYF | TRBV3-1/TRBV3-2 | . | . | 14 | TRBJ2-7
TGTGCCAGCAGTGAGGGGGGACGACGCCTGGAATATAATTCACCCCTCCACTTT | CASSEGGRRLEYNSPLHF | TRBV25-1 | . | . | 18 | TRBJ1-6
TGCGCCAGCAGCCCCGGGACTGCTAATTCACCCCTCCACTTT | CASSPGTANSPLHF | TRBV5-1 | . | . | 14 | TRBJ1-6
TGCGCCAGCAGTGAGCGTGGAAACACCATATATTTT | CASSERGNTIYF | TRBV10-2 | . | . | 12 | TRBJ1-3